One T cell receptor delta chain is described in this entry. Its antigen is undetermined. Thymocytes were sorted as CD3+ TCRVdelta1+ TCRVdelta2- after alphabeta T cell depletion. Sorted Vdelta1+ thymocytes were about 97% to 99.6% pure. This entry is derived from a study of Vδ1+ human thymocytes. Findings and limits, study-wide: Highly polyclonal TRG and TRD repertoires with Gaussian CDR3 length distributions appeared in thymus. Bulk repertoire data may be misinterpreted because of unexpected Vdelta2 sequences. Around 20% of thymic delta-chain sequences were Vdelta2, with few Vdelta3, unlike blood Vdelta1+ controls.

The template was reverse-transcribed extracted RNA. Multiplex PCR used pooled V-gene forward primers and a constant-region reverse primer to amplify CDR3s. TCRdb re-processed the multiplex PCR reads via CATT. The top ten clones hold roughly 0.37% of a sample with 45,000 to 60,000 delta-chain clones, around 16% of them seen once. Per germline, CDR1 TSWWSYY and CDR2 QGS. This CDR3 has 19 residues. The V gene lost 5 bases and the J gene lost 3 bases, with 28 bases spanning the gap. The sample consisted of Vdelta1+ gamma-delta thymocytes from the thymus. Subset meaning: FACS-sorted CD3+ TCRalphabeta- TCRVdelta1+ TCRVdelta2- thymocytes. The receptor was derived from a girl younger than two who had congenital heart surgery. The gene calls are TRDV1 and TRDJ1, with D maybe TRDD3 (6 bases). CDR3 residues: CALGKKYGTGPPCPDKLIF. In nucleotides, the CDR3 is TGTGCTCTTGGGAAAAAATATGGTACTGGGCCCCCTTGTCCCGATAAACTCATCTTT.